What follows describes a single TCR beta chain. Antigen unknown. The sample comes from a study of post-analysis software for immune sequencing data. For the study at large: Disease trajectories encompassed relapsing-remitting, secondary progressive and progressive-relapsing multiple sclerosis. Study-wide points: A significant reduction in normalized Chao1 diversity was observed in multiple sclerosis patients versus controls.

cDNA libraries for TCR beta contained unique molecular identifiers. Each batch of about 0.9 to 10 million T cells produced roughly 500,000 cDNA molecules. Using its own MiXCR run on the PCR reads, TCRdb lists one record per CDR3 protein. This sample carries approximately 730,000 distinct CDR3 sequences, roughly 27% of them seen once, and the ten largest clones take approximately 0.6%. Specimen: blood. The sequence was collected from a girl between 5 and 17 years old with multiple sclerosis.

The CDR3 DNA follows: TGTGCCAGCAGCCCCCGAGTAGCGGGAGCCAGAGCGACCTACGAGCAGTACTTC. Protein product: CASSPRVAGARATYEQYF. V usage is TRBV7-9 and J usage is TRBJ2-7, with 9 bases matching TRBD2. V lost 5 bases, J lost 2 bases, and 16 bases stayed unmatched. This CDR3 is built from 18 residues. From germline, CDR1 is SEHNR and CDR2 FQNEAQ (reference sequence).